This entry features one T cell receptor (beta chain) sequence. Germline V lookup: CDR1 MNHNS, CDR2 SASEGT. CDR3 length: 14 amino acids. J lost 2 bases, V lost 6 bases, and 1 base had no gene match. This entry is derived from a study of shared T cell receptors in the human thymus. Libraries were prepared by immunoSEQ multiplex PCR; TCRdb keeps only in-frame clonotypes and omits some of them. The sample carries fewer than 700,000 clones, 85% to 90% recorded once. The same sample was also studied in work on human thymus T cells. That paper adds: Corrective heart surgery yielded resections, and these provided the thymus tissue. Highly overlapping thymic repertoires among unrelated individuals were reported in related research.

The source is a boy in the first two years of life with a congenital heart defect. The rearrangement joins TRBV6-1 to TRBJ2-6; 7 bases agree with TRBD1. The sample was thymocytes. The CDR3 spells CASSDRAGANVLTF. CDR3 nucleotides: TGTGCCAGCAGCGACAGGGCTGGGGCCAACGTCCTGACTTTC.